Shown below are 15 T cell receptor beta chains from a single sample sequenced in a study of cytomegalovirus exposure and HLA in healthy donors. Some clones are missing from TCRdb's copy, which holds only in-frame ones; the method was immunoSEQ multiplex PCR. The sample includes roughly 48,000 clones, 88% of them seen just once. Sequenced material: PBMCs. These receptors came from a woman aged 25 to 39 in good health and CMV-seronegative.

V gene TRBV7-2 combines with J gene TRBJ1-5, with 9 bases lining up with TRBD1. Germline loops: CDR1 SGHTA, CDR2 FQGNSA. This CDR3 has 14 amino acids. Unmatched junction bases numbered 2, after V lost 2 bases and J lost 6 bases. CDR3 in amino acids: CASSLRQGGQPQHF. The CDR3 DNA sequence: TGTGCCAGCAGCTTAAGACAGGGGGGTCAGCCCCAGCATTTT.

The chain is built from TRBV11-3 and TRBJ2-5, with D perhaps TRBD2 (5 bases). V shed 2 bases and J shed 6 bases, with 10 bases lying between them. The length of the CDR3 is 13 residues. The germline gives CDR1 SGHNT, CDR2 YENEEA. Here the CDR3 reads CASSLIYGKTQYF. In nucleotides, the CDR3 is TGTGCCAGCAGCTTAATTTACGGGAAGACCCAGTACTTC.

V usage is TRBV29-1 and J usage is TRBJ2-5; 9 nucleotides agree with TRBD1. The V and J ends lost 4 bases and 5 bases, in that order; junction bases with no gene match: 2. The CDR3 has 12 residues. Germline loops: CDR1 SQVTM, CDR2 ANQGSEA. For the CDR3, the DNA is TGCAGCGTTGGCGGGACAGGGGAGACCCAGTACTTC. As protein: CSVGGTGETQYF.

The CDR3 coding sequence is TGTGCCAGCAGCCAAGAATTCGCAGGAAGGACTGAAGCTTTCTTT. It codes for CASSQEFAGRTEAFF. The chain carries TRBV4-2 and TRBJ1-1; D is ambiguous. The CDR3 is made up of 15 amino acids. CDR1 LGHNA and CDR2 YNFKEQ come from the germline V gene. Trimming stripped 0 bases from V and 5 bases from J, with 13 bases between.

The gene calls are TRBV30 and TRBJ1-1; 9 bases are a match to TRBD1. This CDR3 is 15 amino acids long. Trimming cost V 3 bases and J 4 bases; bases outside gene matches: 9. The germline V gene has CDR1 GTSNPN and CDR2 SVGIG (reference sequence). The CDR3 reads CAWRRTGEGTTEAFF. In DNA form, the CDR3 reads TGTGCCTGGAGACGGACAGGGGAGGGGACCACTGAAGCTTTCTTT.

The chain links TRBV7-8 to TRBJ2-7; D is unresolved. Germline CDR1 is SGHVS and CDR2 is FQNEAQ. The CDR3 has 15 amino acids. The ends were cut back, 1 base at V and 3 bases at J, with 13 bases in the middle. In DNA, the CDR3 is TGTGCCAGCAGCTTAGAACCCAGCGTGGACTACGAGCAGTACTTC. Protein sequence: CASSLEPSVDYEQYF.

The CDR3 DNA sequence: TGTGCCAGCAGTGGGCACAGGGGGCAGAATGAGCAGTTCTTC. This codes for CASSGHRGQNEQFF. This chain joins TRBV6-1 and TRBJ2-1, with 9 bases matching TRBD1. Trimming took 4 bases from V and 7 from J; bases not matched to a gene: 5. This CDR3 contains 14 residues. CDR1 and CDR2 from the germline V gene are MNHNS and SASEGT.

J is TRBJ2-7 and V is TRBV13; D perhaps matches TRBD2 (6 bases). Germline values: CDR1 PRHDT, CDR2 FYEKMQ (reference sequence). V was trimmed by 5 bases and J by 4 bases, leaving 18 bases between them. The CDR3 is 15 amino acids. CDR3 DNA sequence: TGTGCCAGCAGCGGCTGGCGGGACGCCCAATACGAGCAGTACTTC. Protein product: CASSGWRDAQYEQYF. The variable domain in full, completed from reference TRBV13 and TRBJ2-7, reads AAGVIQSPRHLIKEKRETATLKCYPIPRHDTVYWYQQGPGQDPQFLISFYEKMQSDKGSIPDRFSAQQFSDYHSELNMSSLELGDSALYFCASSGWRDAQYEQYFGPGTRLTVT.

The chain is built from TRBV2 and TRBJ1-5; D is perhaps TRBD1 (5 bases). V lost 6 bases and J 4 bases, leaving 16 bases between the germline ends. The CDR3 runs 15 residues. Germline CDR1 reads SNHLY; CDR2 reads FYNNEI. The CDR3 reads CASRGMSTVNQPQHF. As DNA, the CDR3 is TGTGCCAGCAGAGGTATGTCGACAGTTAATCAGCCCCAGCATTTT.

The chain is built from TRBV25-1 and TRBJ2-4; D might be TRBD1 (6 bases). The CDR3 loop spans 14 amino acids. Trimming cost V 4 bases and J 4 bases, with 11 bases left between them. Germline V gene data show CDR1 as MGHDK and CDR2 as SYGVNS. This chain's CDR3 is CASSGQDPKNIQYF. For the CDR3, the DNA is TGTGCCAGCAGTGGACAGGATCCTAAAAACATTCAGTACTTC. Using reference TRBV25-1 and TRBJ2-4 for the parts outside the CDR3, the full variable domain is EADIYQTPRYLVIGTGKKITLECSQTMGHDKMYWYQQDPGMELHLIHYSYGVNSTEKGDLSSESTVSRIRTEHFPLTLESARPSHTSQYLCASSGQDPKNIQYFGAGTRLSVL.

The V and J genes are TRBV9 and TRBJ2-1; 8 nucleotides match TRBD2. Looked up from germline, CDR1 is SGDLS and CDR2 is YYNGEE. CDR3 length: 16 amino acids. Trimming removed 0 bases from V and 1 base from J; junction bases left unmatched: 3. As DNA, the CDR3 is TGTGCCAGCAGCGTAGAACCGGGAGGGTCCTACAATGAGCAGTTCTTC. This gives the protein CASSVEPGGSYNEQFF. Full variable domain (missing parts from reference TRBV9 and TRBJ2-1): DSGVTQTPKHLITATGQRVTLRCSPRSGDLSVYWYQQSLDQGLQFLIQYYNGEERAKGNILERFSAQQFPDLHSELNLSSLELGDSALYFCASSVEPGGSYNEQFFGPGTRLTVL.

The chain employs TRBV9 and TRBJ2-6; 8 bases are a match to TRBD1. Per germline, CDR1 SGDLS and CDR2 YYNGEE. The CDR3 has 15 amino acids. The J segment lost 3 bases and the V segment lost 2 bases, leaving 1 base of the junction unmatched. The CDR3: CASSVTGDGANVLTF. DNA for the CDR3: TGTGCCAGCAGCGTGACAGGGGATGGGGCCAACGTCCTGACTTTC. Complete variable domain (other parts from reference TRBV9 and TRBJ2-6): DSGVTQTPKHLITATGQRVTLRCSPRSGDLSVYWYQQSLDQGLQFLIQYYNGEERAKGNILERFSAQQFPDLHSELNLSSLELGDSALYFCASSVTGDGANVLTFGAGSRLTVL.

J is TRBJ2-7 and V is TRBV7-9; 7 nucleotides line up with TRBD1. The germline V gene encodes CDR1 SEHNR and CDR2 FQNEAQ (reference sequence). Germline trimming cut 5 bases from V and 2 bases from J; bases unmatched to any gene: 6. The CDR3 has 14 amino acids. The CDR3 protein is CASSPRQGPYEQYF. As DNA, the CDR3 is TGTGCCAGCAGCCCCCGACAGGGCCCCTACGAGCAGTACTTC.

V and J are TRBV28 and TRBJ1-1, with 10 nucleotides matching TRBD1. Germline V gene sequence: CDR1 MDHEN, CDR2 SYDVKM. The CDR3 runs 19 residues. Trimming took 5 bases from V and 0 from J; bases not matched to a gene: 15. The CDR3 loop is CASSPLRRDRGIMNTEAFF. For the CDR3, the DNA is TGTGCCAGCAGTCCGCTCCGCCGGGACAGGGGAATAATGAACACTGAAGCTTTCTTT.

The rearrangement links TRBV27 to TRBJ2-1; no reliable D call. Per the germline V gene, CDR1 is MNHEY and CDR2 is SMNVEV (reference sequence). There are 14 residues in the CDR3. The V end lost 5 bases, the J end lost 9 bases, and 17 bases lay between the germline ends. In DNA form, the CDR3 reads TGTGCCAGCAGTCTTTCCCTAGAGGCTAGTGAGCAGTTCTTC. It translates to CASSLSLEASEQFF.